This passage covers 18 T cell receptor beta chains from one sample sequenced in a study of cytomegalovirus exposure and HLA in healthy donors. Profiling relied on immunoSEQ multiplex PCR, and the TCRdb table lists in-frame clones only, not all of them. The table includes 130,000 to 150,000 clones, roughly nine tenths detected once. The sample taken for sequencing was PBMCs. The receptor source for this set is a woman between 18 and 29 years old in good health and CMV-seropositive.

CDR3 nucleotides: TGTGCCAGCAGTTCCAGCCGCCTAGCGGGGTTCAGCTCCTACAATGAGCAGTTCTTC. Its translation: CASSSSRLAGFSSYNEQFF. The rearrangement links TRBV27 to TRBJ2-1; 9 bases match TRBD2. The germline V gene has CDR1 MNHEY and CDR2 SMNVEV (reference sequence). Trimming removed 4 bases from V and 0 bases from J; junction bases left unmatched: 13. This CDR3 contains 19 residues.

V is TRBV30 and J is TRBJ2-5; D call uncertain. CDR1 and CDR2 from the germline V gene are GTSNPN and SVGIG (reference sequence). Between the trimmed V and J ends, which lost 2 bases and 5 bases, there was a span of 6 bases. The CDR3 extends over 11 amino acids. The CDR3 sequence: CAWSFGETQYF. In DNA form, the CDR3 reads TGTGCCTGGAGTTTCGGTGAGACCCAGTACTTC.

The chain couples TRBV7-2 to TRBJ2-1; TRBD2 agrees at 16 bases. Germline loops: CDR1 SGHTA, CDR2 FQGNSA. The CDR3 covers 19 residues. Trimming took 5 bases from V and 1 from J; bases not matched to a gene: 8. CDR3 sequence: CASSMPGLAGGGSYNEQFF. For the CDR3, the DNA is TGTGCCAGCAGCATGCCGGGACTAGCGGGAGGGGGGTCCTACAATGAGCAGTTCTTC.

The chain joins TRBV5-1 to TRBJ1-1; 8 bases map to TRBD1. From germline, CDR1 is SGHRS and CDR2 YFSETQ. The CDR3 consists of 15 residues. V lost 3 bases and J lost 0; bases outside the gene matches: 4. The CDR3 DNA reads as TGCGCCAGCAGCTCTGGACAGGGAATGAACACTGAAGCTTTCTTT. The encoded protein is CASSSGQGMNTEAFF.

The chain is built from TRBV5-1 and TRBJ2-2, with 8 bases lining up with TRBD2. The CDR3 covers 15 residues. J was trimmed by 0 bases and V by 4 bases; bases with no gene match: 2. CDR1 is SGHRS and CDR2 is YFSETQ in the germline V gene. The CDR3 sequence is CASSRGLANTGELFF. DNA for the CDR3: TGCGCCAGCAGCCGGGGACTAGCGAACACCGGGGAGCTGTTTTTT. The full variable domain, completed using reference TRBV5-1 and TRBJ2-2, is KAGVTQTPRYLIKTRGQQVTLSCSPISGHRSVSWYQQTPGQGLQFLFEYFSETQRNKGNFPGRFSGRQFSNSRSEMNVSTLELGDSALYLCASSRGLANTGELFFGEGSRLTVL.

The chain is built from TRBV9 and TRBJ2-1; D may be TRBD2 (6 bases). Per the germline V gene, CDR1 is SGDLS and CDR2 is YYNGEE. V lost 0 bases, J lost 9 bases, and 22 bases lay in between. The CDR3 covers 17 residues. CDR3 residues: CASSVGMGGGQVAEQFF. As DNA, the CDR3 is TGTGCCAGCAGCGTAGGGATGGGGGGAGGCCAAGTCGCTGAGCAGTTCTTC. The complete variable domain, with remaining parts taken from reference TRBV9 and TRBJ2-1, reads DSGVTQTPKHLITATGQRVTLRCSPRSGDLSVYWYQQSLDQGLQFLIQYYNGEERAKGNILERFSAQQFPDLHSELNLSSLELGDSALYFCASSVGMGGGQVAEQFFGPGTRLTVL.

The J gene is TRBJ2-2, the V gene TRBV11-2, with 9 bases that match TRBD1. Unmatched junction bases numbered 18, after V lost 7 bases and J lost 3 bases. The CDR3 sequence is 19 residues long. Per germline, CDR1 SGHAT and CDR2 FQNNGV. The CDR3 DNA follows: TGTGCCAGCACCCCGGACAGGGGTTTTTTCTTAGCGGACACCGGGGAGCTGTTTTTT. Translating it yields CASTPDRGFFLADTGELFF.

Details on this clone: The sample has other DNA sequences that encode this CDR3 too. V usage is TRBV5-1 and J usage is TRBJ2-2, with D perhaps TRBD1 (5 bases). CDR3 length equals 14 residues. Germline assignment: CDR1 SGHRS and CDR2 YFSETQ. The V and J ends lost 2 bases and 3 bases respectively, with 8 bases between them. The DNA of the CDR3 is TGCGCCAGCAGCTTCGACAGAGACACCGGGGAGCTGTTTTTT. Translated: CASSFDRDTGELFF.

This clone was observed once. The V gene is TRBV4-3, the J gene TRBJ2-3, with TRBD1 matching 8 bases. After removal of 8 bases from V and 0 bases from J, the junction contained 7 bases not matched to a gene. The CDR3 runs to 15 residues. Germline V gene data show CDR1 as LGHNA and CDR2 as YSLEER. For the CDR3, the DNA is TGCGCCAGCCTTCGGGACAGGACTAGCACAGATACGCAGTATTTT. Its translation: CASLRDRTSTDTQYF.

The rearrangement uses TRBV7-9 and TRBJ1-1; weak D call: TRBD1 (5 bases). The CDR3 is made up of 15 amino acids. V was shortened by 0 bases and J by 4 bases, with 12 bases between the two germline ends. CDR1 is SEHNR, CDR2 FQNEAQ, per germline (reference sequence). The DNA for the CDR3 is TGTGCCAGCAGCTTAGCGGCGGGGCCGGGCACTGAAGCTTTCTTT. Translating it yields CASSLAAGPGTEAFF.

The count of this clone is one. This chain connects TRBV28 to TRBJ1-1; D is possibly TRBD1 (5 bases). V lost 10 bases to trimming and J lost 7 bases, with 13 bases between them. Germline CDR1 and CDR2: MDHEN and SYDVKM. The CDR3 consists of 11 residues. The CDR3 sequence: CATWGGVEAFF. In nucleotides, the CDR3 is TGTGCCACCTGGGGGGGGGTTGAAGCTTTCTTT.

The J gene is TRBJ2-2, the V gene TRBV19, with 7 nucleotides matching TRBD1. The CDR3 runs 15 residues. The germline V gene encodes CDR1 LNHDA and CDR2 SQIVND (reference sequence). The ends lost 4 bases at V and 4 bases at J; junction bases unmatched: 6. CDR3 residues: CASSRDSVSTGELFF. DNA for the CDR3: TGTGCCAGTAGTAGGGACAGTGTTTCCACCGGGGAGCTGTTTTTT. Using reference TRBV19 and TRBJ2-2 for the parts outside the CDR3, the full variable domain is DGGITQSPKYLFRKEGQNVTLSCEQNLNHDAMYWYRQDPGQGLRLIYYSQIVNDFQKGDIAEGYSVSREKKESFPLTVTSAQKNPTAFYLCASSRDSVSTGELFFGEGSRLTVL.

V gene TRBV11-3 combines with J gene TRBJ2-1; D unresolved. The V end was cut by 1 base, the J end by 8 bases, with 9 bases between. In germline, CDR1 is SGHNT, CDR2 YENEEA. The CDR3 extends over 13 amino acids. In DNA form, the CDR3 reads TGTGCCAGCAGCTTAGCCTGGCCAGATGAGCAGTTCTTC. Translation gives CASSLAWPDEQFF.

V gene TRBV10-3 combines with J gene TRBJ2-1, with 9 bases identical to TRBD1. The CDR3 runs to 13 residues. Germline-derived CDR1 and CDR2 are ENHRY and SYGVKD. V trimming: 9 bases; J trimming: 3 bases; junction bases outside the gene matches: 3. In DNA, the CDR3 is TGTGCCATTTCGGGACAGGGCTACAATGAGCAGTTCTTC. It specifies CAISGQGYNEQFF.

This chain uses TRBV6-1 with TRBJ2-7; 8 nucleotides agree with TRBD2. The CDR3 loop spans 15 amino acids. The germline V gene encodes CDR1 MNHNS and CDR2 SASEGT. V dropped 6 bases and J dropped 1; count of bases not matched to a gene: 8. The chain's CDR3 is CASRSSGGGSYEQYF. The CDR3 nucleotides read TGTGCCAGCAGATCCAGCGGGGGTGGGTCCTACGAGCAGTACTTC.

The chain uses TRBV5-4 and TRBJ2-5; 8 bases agree with TRBD2. CDR1 SGHNT and CDR2 YYREEE come from the germline V gene (reference sequence). Trimming removed 3 bases from V and 2 bases from J; junction bases left unmatched: 3. The CDR3 spans 14 residues. CDR3 in DNA: TGTGCCAGCAGCTCGACTAGCGTTCAAGAGACCCAGTACTTC. Protein sequence: CASSSTSVQETQYF. The full variable domain, its missing parts supplied by reference TRBV5-4 and TRBJ2-5, is ETGVTQSPTHLIKTRGQQVTLRCSSQSGHNTVSWYQQALGQGPQFIFQYYREEENGRGNFPPRFSGLQFPNYSSELNVNALELDDSALYLCASSSTSVQETQYFGPGTRLLVL.

This chain uses TRBV7-9 with TRBJ2-2, with TRBD2 matching over 7 bases. Germline CDR1 is SEHNR and CDR2 is FQNEAQ (reference sequence). V lost 9 bases to trimming and J lost 1 base; unmatched junction nucleotides: 5. The CDR3 contains 14 residues. CDR3 coding DNA: TGTGCCAGGGCACCTAGCGGGAACACCGGGGAGCTGTTTTTT. This codes for CARAPSGNTGELFF.

The chain employs TRBV5-6 and TRBJ2-7, with 7 bases identical to TRBD1. The trim removed 3 bases at V and 4 bases at J, leaving 7 bases unmatched. Looked up from germline, CDR1 is SGHDT and CDR2 is YYEEEE. There are 14 residues in the CDR3. The DNA for the CDR3 is TGTGCCAGCAGCTCTATGGGACAGCTTTACGAGCAGTACTTC. This sequence encodes CASSSMGQLYEQYF.